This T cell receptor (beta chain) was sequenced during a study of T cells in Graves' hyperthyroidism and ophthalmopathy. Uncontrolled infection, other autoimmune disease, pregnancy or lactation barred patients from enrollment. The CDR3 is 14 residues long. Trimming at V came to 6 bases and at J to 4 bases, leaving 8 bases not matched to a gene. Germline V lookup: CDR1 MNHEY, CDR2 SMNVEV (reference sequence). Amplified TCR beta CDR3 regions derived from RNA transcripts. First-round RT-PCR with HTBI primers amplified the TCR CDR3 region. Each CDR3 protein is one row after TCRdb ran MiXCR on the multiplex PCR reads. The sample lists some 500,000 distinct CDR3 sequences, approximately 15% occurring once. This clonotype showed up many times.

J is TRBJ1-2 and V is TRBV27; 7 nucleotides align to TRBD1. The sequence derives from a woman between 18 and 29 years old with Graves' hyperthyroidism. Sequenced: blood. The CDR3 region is CASSTGEPTYGYTF. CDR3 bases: TGTGCCAGCAGCACAGGGGAACCAACCTATGGCTACACCTTC.